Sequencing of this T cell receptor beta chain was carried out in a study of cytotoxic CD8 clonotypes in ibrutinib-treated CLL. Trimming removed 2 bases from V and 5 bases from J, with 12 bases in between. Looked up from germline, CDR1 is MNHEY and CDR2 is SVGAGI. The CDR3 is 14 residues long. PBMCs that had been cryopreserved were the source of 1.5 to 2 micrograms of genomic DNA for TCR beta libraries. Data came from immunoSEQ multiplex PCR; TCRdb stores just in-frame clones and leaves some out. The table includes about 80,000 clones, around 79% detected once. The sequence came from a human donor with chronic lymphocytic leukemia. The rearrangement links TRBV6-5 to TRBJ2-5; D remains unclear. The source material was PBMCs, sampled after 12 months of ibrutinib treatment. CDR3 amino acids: CASSYGHPRETQYF. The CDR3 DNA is TGTGCCAGCAGTTACGGGCACCCCAGGGAGACCCAGTACTTC.